The TCR beta chain described here comes from a study of blood T cell repertoires in COVID-19. In the authors' methods: Nucleated cell number was recorded as an estimate derived from reference gene primer amplification. Sequencing was performed with immunoSEQ multiplex PCR; in TCRdb, only in-frame clones are kept and a portion is missing. V and J calls and clone size are copied from that table; D and trimming were computed from the DNA. The profile shows around 250,000 clones, 80% to 90% of them singletons. Germline V gene sequence: CDR1 MDHEN, CDR2 SYDVKM. CDR3 size: 12 residues. Trimming left V 6 bases short and J 6 bases short, with 12 bases between.

The J gene is TRBJ2-7, the V gene TRBV28; D remains ambiguous. The TCR was taken from a woman in her twenties or thirties with active or convalescent COVID-19. The specimen was peripheral blood. The CDR3 DNA follows: TGTGCCAGCAGCCTCCCCTTCCTCGAGCAGTACTTC. This gives the protein CASSLPFLEQYF.